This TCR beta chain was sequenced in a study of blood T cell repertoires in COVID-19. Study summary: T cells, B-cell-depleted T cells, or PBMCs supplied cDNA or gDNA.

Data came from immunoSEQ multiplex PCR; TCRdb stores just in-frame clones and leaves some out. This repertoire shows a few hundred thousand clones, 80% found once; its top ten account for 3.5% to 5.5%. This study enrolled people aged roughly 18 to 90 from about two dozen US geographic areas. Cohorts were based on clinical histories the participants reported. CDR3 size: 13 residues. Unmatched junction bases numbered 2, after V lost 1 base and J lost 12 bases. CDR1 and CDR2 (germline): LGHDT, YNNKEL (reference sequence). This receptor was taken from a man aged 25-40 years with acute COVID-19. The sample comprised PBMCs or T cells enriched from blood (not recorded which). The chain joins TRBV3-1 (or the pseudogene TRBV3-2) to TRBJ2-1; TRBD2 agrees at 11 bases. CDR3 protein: CASSQGLAGRQFF. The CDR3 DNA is TGTGCCAGCAGCCAAGGACTAGCGGGGAGGCAGTTCTTC.